The 32 T cell receptor beta chains given below trace back to one sample, sequenced in a study of shared clonotypes between healthy human individuals. Using immunoSEQ multiplex PCR, the repertoire was profiled, and TCRdb retains in-frame clones only, with some absent. The sample lists about 980,000 clones; about 80% were seen once. The specimen sequenced was memory CD4+ T cells sorted from blood. As to subset: CD45RA-negative fraction. All receptors derive from a man younger than 35 in good health.

The rearrangement joins TRBV6-1 to TRBJ2-1, with TRBD2 matching over 14 bases. The junction had 2 bases not matched to a gene; V was cut back by 2 bases and J by 8 bases. Germline lookup yields CDR1 MNHNS and CDR2 SASEGT. The CDR3 is made up of 15 amino acids. CDR3: CASSERGLAGDEQFF. In nucleotides, the CDR3 is TGTGCCAGCAGTGAAAGGGGACTAGCGGGAGATGAGCAGTTCTTC.

This chain links TRBV5-1 with TRBJ2-5; D possibly corresponds to TRBD1 (5 bases). CDR3 length: 13 residues. The V gene lost 2 bases and the J gene lost 5 bases, with 10 bases spanning the gap. Germline V gives CDR1 SGHRS, CDR2 YFSETQ. CDR3 region: CASSFAGQETQYF. CDR3 sequence (DNA): TGCGCCAGCAGCTTTGCAGGGCAGGAGACCCAGTACTTC.

The chain uses TRBV4-3 and TRBJ2-1, with 12 nucleotides matching TRBD2. The length of the CDR3 is 16 residues. V shed 2 bases, J shed 5 bases, and the junction held 4 bases outside the gene matches. Germline CDR1 LGHNA, CDR2 YSLEER. DNA for the CDR3: TGCGCCAGCAGCCAAAAGCCTAGCGGGAGGGACAATGAGCAGTTCTTC. Its protein product is CASSQKPSGRDNEQFF.

CDR3 nucleotides: TGTGCCAGCACGATTAACCGGGATGAAGCTTTCTTT. Translation: CASTINRDEAFF. V usage is TRBV2 and J usage is TRBJ1-1; D is unresolved. V shed 7 bases and J shed 7 bases, with 13 bases lying between them. From germline, CDR1 is SNHLY and CDR2 FYNNEI. The CDR3 length is 12 residues.

The chain is built from TRBV7-2 and TRBJ2-4; no definite D call. The CDR3 loop spans 15 amino acids. V dropped 4 bases and J dropped 0 bases, with 10 bases sitting between them. Per the germline V gene, CDR1 is SGHTA and CDR2 is FQGNSA. The CDR3 coding sequence is TGTGCCAGCAGCTCTAGATTAATAGCCAAAAACATTCAGTACTTC. This sequence encodes CASSSRLIAKNIQYF.

The chain combines TRBV7-9 with TRBJ2-2, with 10 nucleotides matching TRBD1. The CDR3 covers 18 residues. V was pared by 0 bases and J by 6 bases, with 10 bases of the junction left unmatched. Per the germline V gene, CDR1 is SEHNR and CDR2 is FQNEAQ (reference sequence). CDR3 loop: CASSLARWDRGRSGELFF. For the CDR3, the DNA is TGTGCCAGCAGCTTAGCGCGGTGGGACAGGGGAAGGTCCGGGGAGCTGTTTTTT.

This chain connects TRBV5-6 to TRBJ2-7, with a tentative D call TRBD2 (6 bases). Per germline, CDR1 SGHDT and CDR2 YYEEEE. CDR3 length: 14 residues. Deletions cut 4 bases from V and 9 bases from J, with 20 bases between. This CDR3 is CASSEGLGAIRQYF. CDR3 DNA sequence: TGTGCCAGCAGCGAGGGACTCGGGGCTATAAGGCAGTACTTC.

Note on this clone: The same CDR3 arises from other DNA sequences in this sample as well. The J gene is TRBJ2-5, the V gene TRBV5-6, with D maybe TRBD2 (5 bases). V was trimmed by 1 base and J by 2 bases, leaving 9 bases between them. Germline V gives CDR1 SGHDT, CDR2 YYEEEE. The CDR3 runs to 14 residues. CDR3 bases: TGTGCCAGCAGCTTGCTGAGCGGTCAAGAGACCCAGTACTTC. It encodes CASSLLSGQETQYF.

The chain uses TRBV7-9 and TRBJ1-2; D not resolved. The CDR3 has 14 amino acids. V lost 4 bases and J 6 bases, leaving 15 bases between the germline ends. CDR1 and CDR2 from the germline V gene are SEHNR and FQNEAQ (reference sequence). DNA for the CDR3: TGTGCCAGCAGCTCAAACCTGGTAGCGGATGGCTACACCTTC. Translating gives CASSSNLVADGYTF.

The J gene is TRBJ2-5, the V gene TRBV5-1; D may correspond to TRBD1 or TRBD2 (5 bases each). The germline CDR1 and CDR2 sequences are SGHRS and YFSETQ. The CDR3 is 13 residues long. V lost 7 bases, J lost 5 bases, and 15 bases lay in between. CDR3 protein: CASWAGDGETQYF. CDR3 DNA sequence: TGCGCCAGCTGGGCCGGGGACGGGGAGACCCAGTACTTC.

This chain connects TRBV5-5 to TRBJ2-7, with a possible D match to TRBD1 (6 bases). Germline V lookup: CDR1 SGHKS, CDR2 YYEKEE (reference sequence). V shed 3 bases and J shed 5 bases, with 15 bases lying between them. CDR3 length: 14 residues. This CDR3 reads CASSSRQASDEQYF. CDR3 DNA: TGTGCCAGCAGCTCTCGACAGGCGTCGGACGAGCAGTACTTC.

The V call is TRBV30, the J call TRBJ2-1; TRBD1 matches 7 bases. The V gene end was trimmed by 4 bases and the J gene end by 8 bases; junction bases not matched to a gene: 5. The CDR3 is 12 amino acids. Per germline, CDR1 GTSNPN and CDR2 SVGIG (reference sequence). DNA for the CDR3: TGTGCCTGGACCAACAGGGGCGATGAGCAGTTCTTC. It yields the protein CAWTNRGDEQFF.

The rearrangement joins TRBV15 to TRBJ1-6; D is perhaps TRBD1 (6 bases). This CDR3 is 14 amino acids long. The germline V and J ends were trimmed by 7 bases and 5 bases, with 12 bases remaining between them. CDR1 and CDR2 (germline): LNHNV, YYDKDF (reference sequence). CDR3 coding DNA: TGTGCCACCAAGGCGGGACATCATAATTCACCCCTCCACTTT. This encodes CATKAGHHNSPLHF. The entire variable domain, with the rest obtained from reference TRBV15 and TRBJ1-6, is as follows: DAMVIQNPRYQVTQFGKPVTLSCSQTLNHNVMYWYQQKSSQAPKLLFHYYDKDFNNEADTPDNFQSRRPNTSFCFLDIRSPGLGDTAMYLCATKAGHHNSPLHFGNGTRLTVT.

The chain recombines TRBV7-9 with TRBJ2-7, with D perhaps being TRBD1 or TRBD2 (5 bases each). The germline V gene has CDR1 SEHNR and CDR2 FQNEAQ (reference sequence). This CDR3 is 15 amino acids long. The V end was cut by 4 bases, the J end by 4 bases, with 17 bases between. The CDR3 reads CASSSPPGQDYEQYF. CDR3 nucleotides: TGTGCCAGCAGCTCCCCCCCGGGGCAAGATTACGAGCAGTACTTC.

The rearrangement links TRBV5-1 to TRBJ1-2; D is unclear. The V gene's germline CDR1 is SGHRS and CDR2 YFSETQ. The V and J ends lost 0 bases and 0 bases respectively, with 6 bases between them. The CDR3 is made up of 14 amino acids. The CDR3 loop is CASSLDLPNYGYTF. In DNA, the CDR3 is TGCGCCAGCAGCTTGGACCTGCCTAACTATGGCTACACCTTC.

The rearrangement uses TRBV6-1 and TRBJ1-1; the D gene is possibly TRBD1 (5 bases). Germline V gene lookup returns CDR1 MNHNS and CDR2 SASEGT. Trimming removed 2 bases from V and 7 bases from J, with 11 bases in between. The CDR3 has 13 amino acids. The CDR3 is CASSEQGGGEAFF. For the CDR3, the DNA is TGTGCCAGCAGTGAACAGGGCGGTGGTGAAGCTTTCTTT.

The V call is TRBV30, the J call TRBJ2-7; 8 bases agree with TRBD2. Trimming cost V 3 bases and J 3 bases; bases outside gene matches: 4. CDR3 length equals 13 residues. Per germline, CDR1 GTSNPN and CDR2 SVGIG (reference sequence). The CDR3 loop is CAWSGGAVYEQYF. CDR3 DNA: TGTGCCTGGAGCGGGGGGGCCGTCTACGAGCAGTACTTC.

For the CDR3, the DNA is TGTGCCAGCAGCGTAGCAACCACCGGGGAGCTGTTTTTT. Amino acid sequence: CASSVATTGELFF. The chain couples TRBV6-5 to TRBJ2-2, with D hard to call. The germline gives CDR1 MNHEY, CDR2 SVGAGI. This CDR3 contains 13 residues. The V and J ends lost 6 bases and 4 bases respectively, with 9 bases between them.

V gene TRBV30 combines with J gene TRBJ1-6; D is unclear. The CDR3 extends over 13 amino acids. Per germline, CDR1 GTSNPN and CDR2 SVGIG (reference sequence). V lost 3 bases and J lost 8, with 11 bases in between. The CDR3 is CAWSRAPDSPLHF. The CDR3 nucleotides are TGTGCCTGGAGCCGAGCGCCCGATTCACCCCTCCACTTT.

The V and J genes are TRBV11-2 and TRBJ2-2, with D perhaps matching TRBD2 (6 bases). Germline CDR1 SGHAT, CDR2 FQNNGV. V was clipped by 8 bases and J by 6 bases, with 16 bases between them. This CDR3 is 14 amino acids long. The CDR3 region is CASRGLYSAGELFF. CDR3 nucleotides: TGTGCCAGCCGGGGGTTATATTCCGCCGGGGAGCTGTTTTTT.

The chain carries TRBV2 and TRBJ2-3, with D hard to call. The CDR3 extends over 12 amino acids. Germline V gene data show CDR1 as SNHLY and CDR2 as FYNNEI. V lost 7 bases, J lost 2 bases, and 7 bases lay in between. The CDR3 here is CASNRNTDTQYF. DNA of the CDR3: TGTGCCAGCAACAGAAACACAGATACGCAGTATTTT. Drawing the rest from reference TRBV2 and TRBJ2-3, the complete variable domain is EPEVTQTPSHQVTQMGQEVILRCVPISNHLYFYWYRQILGQKVEFLVSFYNNEISEKSEIFDDQFSVERPDGSNFTLKIRSTKLEDSAMYFCASNRNTDTQYFGPGTRLTVL.

This rearrangement joins TRBV6-5 to TRBJ2-1, with 7 bases matching TRBD1. Germline V lookup: CDR1 MNHEY, CDR2 SVGAGI. Trimming cost V 6 bases and J 3 bases; bases outside gene matches: 5. This CDR3 is 14 amino acids long. The CDR3 coding sequence is TGTGCCAGCAGACTCCGGACAGGCTACAATGAGCAGTTCTTC. Protein: CASRLRTGYNEQFF.

The chain recombines TRBV19 with TRBJ2-3; 9 nucleotides line up with TRBD2. Germline values: CDR1 LNHDA, CDR2 SQIVND (reference sequence). The CDR3 is 14 amino acids. Unmatched junction bases numbered 6, after V lost 7 bases and J lost 4 bases. The CDR3 loop is CASTVSGRADTQYF. For the CDR3, the DNA is TGTGCCAGTACGGTTAGCGGGAGAGCAGATACGCAGTATTTT.

The chain carries TRBV7-9 and TRBJ2-5, with 8 bases aligning to TRBD1. The CDR3 contains 15 residues. The trim removed 4 bases at V and 4 bases at J, leaving 8 bases unmatched. In germline, CDR1 is SEHNR, CDR2 FQNEAQ (reference sequence). The CDR3 is CASSWTGLSGETQYF. Written as DNA, the CDR3 is TGTGCCAGCAGCTGGACAGGGCTATCGGGAGAGACCCAGTACTTC.

This chain links TRBV15 with TRBJ1-3, with D tentatively TRBD1 (5 bases). The CDR3 contains 17 residues. V was pared by 0 bases and J by 4 bases, with 16 bases between. Germline V gives CDR1 LNHNV, CDR2 YYDKDF (reference sequence). CDR3 region: CATSRDRFGAGGNTIYF. CDR3 coding DNA: TGTGCCACCAGCAGAGATAGGTTTGGGGCCGGAGGAAACACCATATATTTT.

The chain links TRBV5-1 to TRBJ1-1; the match to TRBD1 covers 8 bases. In germline, CDR1 is SGHRS, CDR2 YFSETQ. This CDR3 spans 15 amino acids. Trimming removed 4 bases from V and 1 base from J; junction bases left unmatched: 6. The CDR3 DNA reads as TGCGCCAGCAGCCCAGCGGGGACAGGGAACACTGAAGCTTTCTTT. It codes for CASSPAGTGNTEAFF.

The V gene is TRBV5-6, the J gene TRBJ1-1; perhaps TRBD1 as D (6 bases). Germline V gene sequence: CDR1 SGHDT, CDR2 YYEEEE. The CDR3 covers 14 residues. The V end lost 2 bases, the J end lost 1 base, and 9 bases lay between the germline ends. In DNA form, the CDR3 reads TGTGCCAGCAGCTTTACAGGGTGGAACACTGAAGCTTTCTTT. The encoded protein is CASSFTGWNTEAFF.

This clone showed up just once. The chain is built from TRBV5-1 and TRBJ2-1; D is possibly TRBD1 or TRBD2 (5 bases each). The CDR3 has 13 residues. The germline gives CDR1 SGHRS, CDR2 YFSETQ. Trimming stripped 3 bases from V and 5 bases from J, with 9 bases between. In DNA form, the CDR3 reads TGCGCCAGCAGCTATAGAGGGGACAATGAGCAGTTCTTC. This sequence encodes CASSYRGDNEQFF.

The V gene is TRBV30, the J gene TRBJ1-4; D remains unclear. The CDR3 has 12 amino acids. V lost 0 bases to trimming and J lost 7 bases, with 6 bases between them. Germline V gene data show CDR1 as GTSNPN and CDR2 as SVGIG (reference sequence). The DNA for the CDR3 is TGTGCCTGGAGTGTAGTCCGTGAAAAACTGTTTTTT. As protein: CAWSVVREKLFF.

The V gene is TRBV6-6, the J gene TRBJ2-3, with 13 positions matching TRBD2. Germline V gene data show CDR1 as MNHNY and CDR2 as SVGAGI (reference sequence). CDR3 length: 15 residues. V was clipped by 7 bases and J by 6 bases; unmatched bases: 7. The CDR3 is CASTATSGRGDTQYF. CDR3 DNA: TGTGCCAGCACCGCCACTAGCGGGAGGGGGGATACGCAGTATTTT.

The V gene is TRBV19, the J gene TRBJ1-6; 7 nucleotides line up with TRBD1. CDR1 and CDR2 (germline): LNHDA, SQIVND (reference sequence). Trimming removed 8 bases from V and 4 bases from J; junction bases left unmatched: 5. The length of the CDR3 is 14 residues. This CDR3 is CASGPGQYNSPLHF. The CDR3 DNA follows: TGTGCCAGTGGGCCGGGACAGTATAATTCACCCCTCCACTTT.

V usage is TRBV10-3 and J usage is TRBJ2-3; tentatively, D is TRBD2 (10 bases). Trimming shortened V by 1 base and J by 5 bases, and 25 bases separated the two germline ends. Germline V gives CDR1 ENHRY, CDR2 SYGVKD. The CDR3 has 19 residues. Here the CDR3 DNA reads TGTGCCATCAGTGAGTGGTCCGGACAGGGGACTAGCGTGAAAGATACGCAGTATTTT. Translated: CAISEWSGQGTSVKDTQYF.